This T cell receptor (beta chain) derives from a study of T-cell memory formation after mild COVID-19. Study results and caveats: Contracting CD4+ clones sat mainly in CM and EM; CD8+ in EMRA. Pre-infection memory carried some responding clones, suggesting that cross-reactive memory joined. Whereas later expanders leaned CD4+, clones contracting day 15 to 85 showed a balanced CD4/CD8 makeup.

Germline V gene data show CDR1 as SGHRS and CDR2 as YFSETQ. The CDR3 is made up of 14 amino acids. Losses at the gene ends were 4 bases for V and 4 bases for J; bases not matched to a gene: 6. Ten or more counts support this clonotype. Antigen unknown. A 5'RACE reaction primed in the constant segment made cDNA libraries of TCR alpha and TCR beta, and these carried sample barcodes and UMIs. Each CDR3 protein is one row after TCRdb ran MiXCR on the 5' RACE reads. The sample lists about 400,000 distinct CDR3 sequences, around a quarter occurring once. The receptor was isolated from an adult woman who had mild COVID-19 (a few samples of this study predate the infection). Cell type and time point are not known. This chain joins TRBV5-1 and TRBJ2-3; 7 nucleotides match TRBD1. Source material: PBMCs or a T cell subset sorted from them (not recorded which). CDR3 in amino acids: CASSVRQGPDTQYF. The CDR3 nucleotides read TGCGCCAGCAGCGTCCGACAGGGTCCAGATACGCAGTATTTT.